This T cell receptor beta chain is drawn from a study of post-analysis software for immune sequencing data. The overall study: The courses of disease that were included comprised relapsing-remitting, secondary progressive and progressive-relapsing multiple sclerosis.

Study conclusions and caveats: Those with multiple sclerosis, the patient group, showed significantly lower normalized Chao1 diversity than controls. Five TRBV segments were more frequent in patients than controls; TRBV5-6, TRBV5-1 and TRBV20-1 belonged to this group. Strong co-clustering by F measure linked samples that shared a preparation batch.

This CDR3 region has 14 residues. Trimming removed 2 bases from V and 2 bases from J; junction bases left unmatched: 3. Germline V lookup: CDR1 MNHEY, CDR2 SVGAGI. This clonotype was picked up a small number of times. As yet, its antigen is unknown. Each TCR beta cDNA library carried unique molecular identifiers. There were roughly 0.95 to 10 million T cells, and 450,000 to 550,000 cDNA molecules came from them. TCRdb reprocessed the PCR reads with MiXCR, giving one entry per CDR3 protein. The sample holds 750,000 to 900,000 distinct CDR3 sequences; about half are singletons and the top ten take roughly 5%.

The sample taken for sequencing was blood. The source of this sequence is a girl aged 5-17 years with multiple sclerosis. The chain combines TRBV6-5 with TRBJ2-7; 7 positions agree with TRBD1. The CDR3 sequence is CASSYGDRAYEQYF. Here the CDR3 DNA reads TGTGCCAGCAGTTACGGGGACAGAGCCTACGAGCAGTACTTC.